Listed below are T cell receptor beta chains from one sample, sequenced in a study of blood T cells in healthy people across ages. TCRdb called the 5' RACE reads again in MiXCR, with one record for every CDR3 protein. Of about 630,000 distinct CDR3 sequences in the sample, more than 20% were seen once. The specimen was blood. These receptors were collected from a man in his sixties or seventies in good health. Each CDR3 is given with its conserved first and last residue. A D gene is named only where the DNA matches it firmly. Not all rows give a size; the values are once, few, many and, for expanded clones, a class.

CDR3: CASSSLAGGEGEQYF
DNA: TGTGCCAGCAGCTCGCTAGCGGGTGGTGAGGGCGAGCAGTACTTC
size: few
V: TRBV7-2
D: TRBD2
J: TRBJ2-7

CDR3: CSVEGVQNTEAFF
DNA: TGCAGCGTTGAAGGGGTGCAGAACACTGAAGCTTTCTTT
size: few
V: TRBV29-1
D: NA
J: TRBJ1-1

CDR3: CASSLTGTVGETQYF
DNA: TGTGCCAGCAGCTTAACCGGGACAGTCGGAGAGACCCAGTACTTC
size: NA
V: TRBV7-3
D: TRBD1
J: TRBJ2-5

CDR3: CASSYSQYNEQFF
DNA: TGTGCCAGCAGTTATTCCCAATACAATGAGCAGTTCTTC
size: few
V: TRBV6-2/TRBV6-3
D: NA
J: TRBJ2-1

CDR3: CASSLSQGYPLHF
DNA: TGTGCCAGCAGTTTAAGCCAGGGTTATCCCCTCCACTTT
size: NA
V: TRBV12-3/TRBV12-4
D: NA
J: TRBJ1-6

CDR3: CASSLGSVVDGYTF
DNA: TGCGCCAGCAGCTTGGGGTCGGTGGTTGATGGCTACACCTTC
size: few
V: TRBV5-1
D: NA
J: TRBJ1-2

CDR3: CSARDGGQPTGELFF
DNA: TGCAGTGCTAGAGATGGGGGACAGCCCACCGGGGAGCTGTTTTTT
size: few
V: TRBV20-1
D: TRBD1
J: TRBJ2-2

CDR3: CASSRGDLRSYEQYF
DNA: TGTGCCAGCAGTCGTGGGGACCTACGGTCCTACGAGCAGTACTTC
size: few
V: TRBV6-6
D: NA
J: TRBJ2-7

CDR3: CASAEVAGSYEQYF
DNA: TGTGCCAGTGCGGAGGTAGCGGGCTCCTACGAGCAGTACTTC
size: NA
V: TRBV19
D: TRBD2
J: TRBJ2-7

CDR3: CSAPGLAVTDTQYF
DNA: TGCAGTGCTCCGGGACTAGCGGTCACAGATACGCAGTATTTT
size: NA
V: TRBV20-1
D: TRBD2
J: TRBJ2-3